A selection of T cell receptor beta chains follows, all from one sample in a study of regulatory T cells in long-lasting Graves disease. TCRdb used MiXCR to reprocess the multiplex PCR reads, holding one entry per CDR3 protein. The table includes fewer than 550,000 distinct CDR3 sequences, 20% to 25% detected once. This specimen consisted of peripheral blood mononuclear cells (PBMCs), obtained when the disease was refractory, from a patient treated with antithyroid drugs. The source of these receptors is a female donor with Graves disease. Both conserved end residues are part of each CDR3. Each record gives: clone size, V gene, CDR3 length, J gene, CDR3 protein. The size of a clone is reported for some rows only, either as once, few or many, or as a class for expanded clones.

clone_size: -; v_call: TRBV4-3; cdr3_length: 17; j_call: TRBJ2-3; cdr3_aa: CASGRREFLESTDTQYF
clone_size: many; v_call: TRBV29-1; cdr3_length: 14; j_call: TRBJ1-4; cdr3_aa: CSVEGTGRDEKLFF
clone_size: many; v_call: TRBV11-2; cdr3_length: 16; j_call: TRBJ2-7; cdr3_aa: CASSPLTGWGSYEQYF
clone_size: -; v_call: TRBV6-2/TRBV6-3; cdr3_length: 15; j_call: TRBJ1-1; cdr3_aa: CASSYSGRGNTEAFF
clone_size: -; v_call: TRBV19; cdr3_length: 15; j_call: TRBJ2-7; cdr3_aa: CASSIRGQGTYEQYF
clone_size: many; v_call: TRBV20-1; cdr3_length: 15; j_call: TRBJ2-5; cdr3_aa: CSARETERFQETQYF
clone_size: many; v_call: TRBV7-9; cdr3_length: 19; j_call: TRBJ2-5; cdr3_aa: CASRSLGGSFLSRQETQYF
clone_size: many; v_call: TRBV28; cdr3_length: 14; j_call: TRBJ2-7; cdr3_aa: CASSLGGLPYEQYF
clone_size: few; v_call: TRBV20-1; cdr3_length: 15; j_call: TRBJ2-7; cdr3_aa: CSARDPDGSSYEQYF
clone_size: -; v_call: TRBV20-1; cdr3_length: 13; j_call: TRBJ1-1; cdr3_aa: CSARAWGVVEAFF
clone_size: few; v_call: TRBV6-5; cdr3_length: 15; j_call: TRBJ1-4; cdr3_aa: CASSYVRGAGEKLFF
clone_size: -; v_call: TRBV7-3; cdr3_length: 16; j_call: TRBJ2-2; cdr3_aa: CASSSTLAGGYGELFF
clone_size: few; v_call: TRBV28; cdr3_length: 14; j_call: TRBJ2-1; cdr3_aa: CASMGTHSGREQFF
clone_size: many; v_call: TRBV28; cdr3_length: 14; j_call: TRBJ2-4; cdr3_aa: CASARGLAKNIQYF
clone_size: -; v_call: TRBV7-8; cdr3_length: 14; j_call: TRBJ2-7; cdr3_aa: CASSLPGGTYEQYF
clone_size: many; v_call: TRBV12-3/TRBV12-4; cdr3_length: 14; j_call: TRBJ1-4; cdr3_aa: CASTEDRSNEKLFF
clone_size: many; v_call: TRBV28; cdr3_length: 14; j_call: TRBJ2-5; cdr3_aa: CASSSTTSKETQYF
clone_size: -; v_call: TRBV7-9; cdr3_length: 18; j_call: -; cdr3_aa: CASSSHWANPRRSYEQYF
clone_size: many; v_call: TRBV7-2; cdr3_length: 15; j_call: TRBJ2-7; cdr3_aa: CASSFVGGGNYEQYF
clone_size: -; v_call: TRBV18; cdr3_length: 15; j_call: TRBJ1-6; cdr3_aa: CASSRDVDYNSPLHF
clone_size: many; v_call: TRBV6-1; cdr3_length: 14; j_call: TRBJ1-5; cdr3_aa: CASTRGGANQPQHF
clone_size: -; v_call: TRBV5-1; cdr3_length: 16; j_call: TRBJ2-7; cdr3_aa: CASSSTSGGLSYEQYF
clone_size: few; v_call: TRBV12-3/TRBV12-4; cdr3_length: 13; j_call: TRBJ1-3; cdr3_aa: CASSLSGEATIYF
clone_size: many; v_call: TRBV7-9; cdr3_length: 13; j_call: TRBJ1-1; cdr3_aa: CASSSGTGTEAFF
clone_size: many; v_call: TRBV28; cdr3_length: 12; j_call: TRBJ2-3; cdr3_aa: CASRTAADTQYF
clone_size: -; v_call: TRBV9; cdr3_length: 14; j_call: TRBJ1-4; cdr3_aa: CASSVTGLGEKLFF
clone_size: many; v_call: TRBV11-2; cdr3_length: 15; j_call: TRBJ1-1; cdr3_aa: CASSLWAGPNTEAFF
clone_size: many; v_call: TRBV6-1; cdr3_length: 12; j_call: TRBJ1-1; cdr3_aa: CASSPEDGEAFF
clone_size: many; v_call: TRBV28; cdr3_length: 12; j_call: TRBJ1-1; cdr3_aa: CASRELQGVAFF
clone_size: -; v_call: TRBV6-2/TRBV6-3; cdr3_length: 13; j_call: TRBJ2-1; cdr3_aa: CATTAQGVDEQFF
clone_size: -; v_call: TRBV5-1; cdr3_length: 16; j_call: TRBJ2-5; cdr3_aa: CASSLTRQGAGETQYF
clone_size: few; v_call: TRBV9; cdr3_length: 15; j_call: TRBJ2-5; cdr3_aa: CASSVSGGDGETQYF
clone_size: -; v_call: TRBV11-2; cdr3_length: 15; j_call: TRBJ2-5; cdr3_aa: CASTPRASARETQYF
clone_size: many; v_call: TRBV28; cdr3_length: 15; j_call: TRBJ1-2; cdr3_aa: CASRYIGQQERGYTF
clone_size: many; v_call: TRBV12-3/TRBV12-4; cdr3_length: 15; j_call: TRBJ2-2; cdr3_aa: CASSPSGMGTGELFF
clone_size: many; v_call: TRBV14; cdr3_length: 15; j_call: TRBJ2-7; cdr3_aa: CASSLEAGGPYEQYF
clone_size: -; v_call: TRBV5-1; cdr3_length: 16; j_call: TRBJ1-1; cdr3_aa: CASSSLGGRGTTEAFF
clone_size: many; v_call: TRBV28; cdr3_length: 13; j_call: TRBJ1-4; cdr3_aa: CASSLLATEKLFF
clone_size: many; v_call: TRBV3-1; cdr3_length: 14; j_call: TRBJ1-1; cdr3_aa: CASRRTGGSTEAFF
clone_size: -; v_call: TRBV2; cdr3_length: 13; j_call: TRBJ2-2; cdr3_aa: CASSGGSTGELFF
clone_size: -; v_call: TRBV28; cdr3_length: 15; j_call: TRBJ1-2; cdr3_aa: CASSPSQGANYGYTF
clone_size: many; v_call: TRBV7-2; cdr3_length: 12; j_call: TRBJ1-6; cdr3_aa: CASSPGVSPLHF
clone_size: many; v_call: TRBV28; cdr3_length: 16; j_call: TRBJ1-2; cdr3_aa: CASSPPLGTGYYGYTF
clone_size: many; v_call: TRBV7-3; cdr3_length: 14; j_call: TRBJ2-5; cdr3_aa: CASSPGTDPETQYF
clone_size: few; v_call: TRBV7-9; cdr3_length: 13; j_call: TRBJ2-7; cdr3_aa: CASSSTENYEQYF
clone_size: few; v_call: TRBV2; cdr3_length: 15; j_call: TRBJ2-5; cdr3_aa: CASSVRDYAQETQYF
clone_size: few; v_call: TRBV13; cdr3_length: 12; j_call: TRBJ1-1; cdr3_aa: CASSITSTEAFF
clone_size: many; v_call: TRBV19; cdr3_length: 15; j_call: TRBJ1-1; cdr3_aa: CASSPQDSLNTEAFF
clone_size: few; v_call: TRBV5-1; cdr3_length: 14; j_call: TRBJ1-2; cdr3_aa: CASSGTGRRDGYTF
clone_size: -; v_call: TRBV24-1; cdr3_length: 16; j_call: TRBJ2-1; cdr3_aa: CATSASGTGIYNEQFF